A selection of T cell receptor beta chains follows, all from one sample in a study of cytomegalovirus exposure and HLA in healthy donors. Method: immunoSEQ multiplex PCR; TCRdb's copy keeps in-frame clones and lacks some. The profile covers 150,000 or so clones, with 70% to 85% appearing a single time and around 1.5% taken by the ten largest. Sample: PBMCs. These receptors were taken from a man aged 25 to 40 in good health and CMV-seropositive. Both conserved end residues are part of each CDR3. The D gene is left open where the match is weak. Where a row states a size, it is once, few, many or the class of an expanded clone; other rows omit it.

CDR3: CASSTDRSYNEQFF
DNA: TGTGCCAGTAGTACTGACAGGTCCTACAATGAGCAGTTCTTC
D: -
V: TRBV19
J: TRBJ2-1
size: -

CDR3: CASRPVGGGTEAFF
DNA: TGTGCCAGCCGACCGGTTGGGGGGGGCACTGAAGCTTTCTTT
D: -
V: TRBV28
J: TRBJ1-1
size: -

CDR3: CASSGTGLAEAFF
DNA: TGTGCCAGCTCAGGGACAGGGCTCGCTGAAGCTTTCTTT
D: TRBD1
V: TRBV18
J: TRBJ1-1
size: -

CDR3: CATRETDLNTEAFF
DNA: TGTGCCACCCGGGAGACAGACCTGAACACTGAAGCTTTCTTT
D: -
V: TRBV19
J: TRBJ1-1
size: few

CDR3: CASSLPSGSFSGANVLTF
DNA: TGTGCCAGCAGCTTGCCCAGCGGGAGTTTCTCTGGGGCCAACGTCCTGACTTTC
D: TRBD2
V: TRBV7-9
J: TRBJ2-6
size: -

CDR3: CASSPQQGPTDTQYF
DNA: TGCGCCAGCAGCCCCCAACAGGGACCCACAGATACGCAGTATTTT
D: -
V: TRBV4-1
J: TRBJ2-3
size: -

CDR3: CASTSELGNNQPQHF
DNA: TGTGCCAGCACTTCCGAACTAGGGAACAATCAGCCCCAGCATTTT
D: -
V: TRBV6-1
J: TRBJ1-5
size: -

CDR3: CASSGGRGKGEGNEKLFF
DNA: TGTGCCAGCAGTGGGGGCAGGGGCAAGGGGGAAGGAAATGAAAAACTGTTTTTT
D: -
V: TRBV2
J: TRBJ1-4
size: -

CDR3: CATSDGTSGSTDTQYF
DNA: TGTGCCACCAGCGACGGGACTAGCGGGAGCACAGATACGCAGTATTTT
D: TRBD2
V: TRBV15
J: TRBJ2-3
size: -

CDR3: CASSFNRDTEAFF
DNA: TGTGCCAGCAGCTTCAACAGAGACACTGAAGCTTTCTTT
D: -
V: TRBV11-2
J: TRBJ1-1
size: -

CDR3: CASSRLAGKLYNEQFF
DNA: TGTGCCAGTAGTAGGCTAGCGGGGAAATTGTACAATGAGCAGTTCTTC
D: TRBD2
V: TRBV19
J: TRBJ2-1
size: -

CDR3: CASSGGAVGTEAFF
DNA: TGTGCCAGCAGCGGCGGGGCCGTTGGAACTGAAGCTTTCTTT
D: -
V: TRBV7-9
J: TRBJ1-1
size: -

CDR3: CASSLEGRTTDTQYF
DNA: TGTGCCAGCAGCTTGGAGGGGCGAACCACAGATACGCAGTATTTT
D: -
V: TRBV5-8
J: TRBJ2-3
size: -

CDR3: CASSPYGQGETQYF
DNA: TGCGCCAGCAGCCCCTACGGCCAGGGGGAGACCCAGTACTTC
D: -
V: TRBV4-3
J: TRBJ2-5
size: -

CDR3: CASSLRAGGLYNEQFF
DNA: TGTGCCAGCAGCCTGCGAGCGGGGGGTCTTTACAATGAGCAGTTCTTC
D: TRBD2
V: TRBV5-4
J: TRBJ2-1
size: -

CDR3: CASQDSRNTEAFF
DNA: TGTGCCAGCCAGGACAGTAGGAACACTGAAGCTTTCTTT
D: -
V: TRBV28
J: TRBJ1-1
size: -

CDR3: CASRTEGDSPLHF
DNA: TGTGCCAGCAGGACAGAGGGGGATTCACCCCTCCACTTT
D: -
V: TRBV2
J: TRBJ1-6
size: -

CDR3: CASSRLAGEISEQYF
DNA: TGCGCCAGCAGTAGACTAGCGGGAGAAATTAGCGAGCAGTACTTC
D: TRBD2
V: TRBV5-1
J: TRBJ2-7
size: -

CDR3: CASSVLSGSVNEQYF
DNA: TGTGCCAGCAGCGTCCTTAGCGGGAGCGTGAACGAGCAGTACTTC
D: TRBD2
V: TRBV5-4
J: TRBJ2-7
size: -

CDR3: CASSVAFSTDTQYF
DNA: TGTGCCAGCAGCGTAGCGTTTAGCACAGATACGCAGTATTTT
D: -
V: TRBV9
J: TRBJ2-3
size: -

CDR3: CASSLGQPYQETQYF
DNA: TGTGCCAGCAGCTTGGGACAGCCGTACCAAGAGACCCAGTACTTC
D: TRBD1
V: TRBV7-9
J: TRBJ2-5
size: -

CDR3: CASSLGDRELNQPQHF
DNA: TGCGCCAGCAGCTTGGGGGACAGGGAATTGAATCAGCCCCAGCATTTT
D: TRBD1
V: TRBV5-1
J: TRBJ1-5
size: -

CDR3: CSVARGRFTEAFF
DNA: TGCAGCGTTGCCAGGGGGCGTTTCACTGAAGCTTTCTTT
D: TRBD1
V: TRBV29-1
J: TRBJ1-1
size: -

CDR3: CASSYDRGGEKLFF
DNA: TGTGCCAGCAGCTACGACAGGGGTGGTGAAAAACTGTTTTTT
D: TRBD1
V: TRBV6-5
J: TRBJ1-4
size: -

CDR3: CASMVRGYGYTF
DNA: TGTGCCAGCATGGTACGCGGCTATGGCTACACCTTC
D: -
V: TRBV28
J: TRBJ1-2
size: -

CDR3: CASREDGSGYTF
DNA: TGTGCCAGTAGGGAGGATGGCAGCGGCTACACCTTC
D: -
V: TRBV19
J: TRBJ1-2
size: -

CDR3: CASSPQGASNEKLFF
DNA: TGTGCCAGCTCACCCCAGGGGGCATCTAATGAAAAACTGTTTTTT
D: TRBD1
V: TRBV18
J: TRBJ1-4
size: once

CDR3: CASSPWTGQLREQFF
DNA: TGTGCCAGCAGTCCTTGGACAGGTCAATTGAGAGAGCAGTTCTTC
D: TRBD1
V: TRBV6-5
J: TRBJ2-1
size: -

CDR3: CASTEDVANTGELFF
DNA: TGTGCCAGCACGGAGGACGTAGCGAACACCGGGGAGCTGTTTTTT
D: -
V: TRBV2
J: TRBJ2-2
size: -